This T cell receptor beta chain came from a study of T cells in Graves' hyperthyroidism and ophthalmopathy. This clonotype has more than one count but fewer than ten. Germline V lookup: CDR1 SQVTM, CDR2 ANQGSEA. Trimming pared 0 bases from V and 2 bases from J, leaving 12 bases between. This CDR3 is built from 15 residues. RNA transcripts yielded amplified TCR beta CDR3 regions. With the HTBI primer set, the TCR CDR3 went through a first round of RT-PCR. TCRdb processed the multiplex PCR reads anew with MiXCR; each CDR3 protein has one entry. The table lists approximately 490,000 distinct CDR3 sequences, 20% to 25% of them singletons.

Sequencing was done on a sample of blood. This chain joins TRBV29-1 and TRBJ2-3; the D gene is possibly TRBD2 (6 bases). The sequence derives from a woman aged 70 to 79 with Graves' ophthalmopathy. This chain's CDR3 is CSVEDLASATDTQYF. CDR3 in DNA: TGCAGCGTTGAAGATCTGGCTAGCGCCACAGATACGCAGTATTTT.